One and the same sample provided the 23 T cell receptor beta chains below, sequenced in a study of T-cell memory formation after mild COVID-19. TCRdb re-called the 5' RACE reads through MiXCR, storing one row per CDR3 protein. The sample has roughly 610,000 distinct CDR3 sequences, around 16% seen once. The sequenced material came from PBMCs or a T cell subset sorted from them (not recorded which). The origin of the receptors is an adult woman who had mild COVID-19 (a few samples of this study predate the infection). Cell type and time point are not known.

With regard to this clonotype: At one boundary the junction diverges from the germline segment, which might be a read error. The chain uses TRBV5-1 and TRBJ2-2; TRBD1 or TRBD2 may be the D gene (5 bases each). Germline V gene data show CDR1 as SGHRS and CDR2 as YFSETQ. This CDR3 region has 14 residues. Here the CDR3 reads CASSLIWGSGELYF. Written as DNA, the CDR3 is TGCGCCAGCAGCTTGATTTGGGGGTCCGGGGAGCTGTATTTT.

This clonotype has only a few counts. This chain uses TRBV6-5 with TRBJ1-1, with a tentative D call TRBD1 (5 bases). Looked up from germline, CDR1 is MNHEY and CDR2 is SVGAGI. Trimming pared 0 bases from V and 2 bases from J, leaving 16 bases between. CDR3 length: 17 amino acids. CDR3 loop: CASSYSVGWDRNTEAFF. In DNA, the CDR3 is TGTGCCAGCAGTTACTCGGTGGGGTGGGACCGAAACACTGAAGCTTTCTTT.

This clonotype was seen only a few times. DNA of the CDR3: TGCGCCAGCACCCGGGGACAGGGGGCGAGAGAGACCCAGTACTTC. Protein: CASTRGQGARETQYF. The chain uses TRBV5-1 and TRBJ2-5, with 12 bases that match TRBD1. Trimming cost V 6 bases and J 4 bases; bases outside gene matches: 7. CDR1 and CDR2 (germline): SGHRS, YFSETQ. The CDR3 sequence is 15 residues long.

This clonotype was seen a few times. The chain links TRBV6-1 to TRBJ2-7; D is undetermined. The CDR3 contains 13 residues. Germline CDR1 is MNHNS and CDR2 is SASEGT. Trimming left V 3 bases short and J 3 bases short, with 9 bases between. CDR3 in DNA: TGTGCCAGCAGTGATCCTAGTTTCTACGAGCAGTACTTC. Amino acids: CASSDPSFYEQYF.

The CDR3, as DNA: TGTGCCAGCACCTACGGGACAGGGTTTGATACGCAGTATTTT. Translated, it gives CASTYGTGFDTQYF. The V gene is TRBV12-3 or TRBV12-4, the J gene TRBJ2-3; 9 bases map to TRBD1. Germline trimming cut 7 bases from V and 6 bases from J; bases unmatched to any gene: 8. The CDR3 has 14 amino acids.

The rearrangement uses TRBV5-1 and TRBJ2-7, with D tentatively TRBD2 (6 bases). The ends were cut back, 0 bases at V and 7 bases at J, with 14 bases in the middle. The CDR3 has 14 residues. Germline-derived CDR1 and CDR2 are SGHRS and YFSETQ. Here the CDR3 DNA reads TGCGCCAGCAGCTTGGTTCAGGGCGCGGGAGAGCAGTACTTC. It yields the protein CASSLVQGAGEQYF.

This clonotype has a handful of counts. The chain links TRBV6-2 or TRBV6-3 to TRBJ2-2; D is unresolved. The germline V gene encodes CDR1 MNHEY and CDR2 SVGEGT. The CDR3 sequence is 18 residues long. V lost 1 base and J lost 4, with 19 bases in between. The CDR3 DNA follows: TGTGCCAGCAGTTACTTCCCCCCGACGATGGGCCTCACCGGGGAGCTGTTTTTT. It codes for CASSYFPPTMGLTGELFF.

The chain joins TRBV9 to TRBJ1-2; 8 bases are a match to TRBD1. J gave up 0 bases and V 0 bases, and 7 bases lay outside the gene matches. The CDR3 totals 17 residues. Germline CDR1 is SGDLS and CDR2 is YYNGEE. The CDR3 sequence: CASSVERQGRTNYGYTF. CDR3 nucleotides: TGTGCCAGCAGCGTAGAACGACAGGGGCGGACTAACTATGGCTACACCTTC.

This rearrangement joins TRBV2 to TRBJ2-1; 8 bases are shared with TRBD2. V gave up 5 bases and J gave up 9 bases; unmatched junction bases: 3. The length of the CDR3 is 12 residues. Germline CDR1 reads SNHLY; CDR2 reads FYNNEI. The chain's CDR3 is CASSPGLGEQFF. The CDR3 nucleotides read TGTGCCAGCAGTCCGGGACTAGGTGAGCAGTTCTTC.

This clonotype was seen a handful of times. This CDR3 reads CASSAGTALGGYTF. The CDR3, as DNA: TGTGCCAGCAGCGCGGGGACAGCCTTGGGTGGCTACACCTTC. The chain combines TRBV7-2 with TRBJ1-2; TRBD1 matches 7 bases. Germline CDR1 SGHTA, CDR2 FQGNSA. V shed 5 bases, J shed 7 bases, and the junction held 10 bases outside the gene matches. This CDR3 comprises 14 residues.

There are a few counts of this clonotype. The chain has TRBV12-3 or TRBV12-4 and TRBJ1-1, with D hard to call. Trimming left V 3 bases short and J 7 bases short, with 6 bases between. CDR3 length: 11 residues. The CDR3, as DNA: TGTGCCAGCAGTTTTACTCGTGAAGCTTTCTTT. Protein sequence: CASSFTREAFF.

V and J are TRBV20-1 and TRBJ2-7, with 9 nucleotides matching TRBD2. The CDR3 runs 16 residues. Losses at the gene ends were 2 bases for V and 0 bases for J; bases not matched to a gene: 8. Germline-derived CDR1 and CDR2 are DFQATT and SNEGSKA (reference sequence). CDR3 sequence (DNA): TGCAGTGCTAGACCGGAACTAGCGGGTAGCTCCTACGAGCAGTACTTC. This sequence encodes CSARPELAGSSYEQYF.

In this sample, this clonotype turned up a few times. The V gene is TRBV7-2, the J gene TRBJ2-3; TRBD2 aligns across 8 bases. The CDR3 is 16 amino acids. Germline trimming cut 0 bases from V and 3 bases from J; bases unmatched to any gene: 5. CDR1 SGHTA and CDR2 FQGNSA come from the germline V gene. The CDR3 loop reads CASSLAGTRRTDTQYF. The CDR3 DNA reads TGTGCCAGCAGCTTAGCGGGGACTAGGCGGACAGATACGCAGTATTTT.

This clonotype was seen a few times. The chain recombines TRBV20-1 with TRBJ1-2; D gene unclear. Per germline, CDR1 DFQATT and CDR2 SNEGSKA (reference sequence). V lost 6 bases and J lost 13, with 21 bases in between. This CDR3 comprises 12 residues. The CDR3 nucleotides read TGCAGTGCGAACCGGGGAAACTATGGTTTCACCTTC. Protein: CSANRGNYGFTF.

The sample holds a few counts of this clonotype. J is TRBJ1-2 and V is TRBV5-1, with D tentatively TRBD1 (6 bases). V was trimmed by 4 bases and J by 7 bases, leaving 17 bases between them. The CDR3 length is 14 residues. CDR1 is SGHRS, CDR2 YFSETQ, per germline. The CDR3 DNA reads as TGCGCCAGCAGCACGGGGGCAGGCCTTGGTGGCTACACCTTC. It encodes CASSTGAGLGGYTF.

The sample holds a few counts of this clonotype. The gene calls are TRBV11-3 and TRBJ2-1; D remains unclear. V shed 1 base and J shed 8 bases, with 9 bases lying between them. CDR1 is SGHNT, CDR2 YENEEA, per germline. The CDR3 spans 13 residues. CDR3 protein: CASSLAALDEQFF. In nucleotides, the CDR3 is TGTGCCAGCAGCTTAGCGGCCCTCGATGAGCAGTTCTTC.

The V gene is TRBV20-1, the J gene TRBJ1-1; D gene ambiguous. The V and J ends lost 2 bases and 0 bases respectively, with 4 bases between them. Per germline, CDR1 DFQATT and CDR2 SNEGSKA (reference sequence). The CDR3 loop spans 12 amino acids. The DNA of the CDR3 is TGCAGTGCTAGATCTATGAACACTGAAGCTTTCTTT. Translating it yields CSARSMNTEAFF.

This clonotype was seen once. J is TRBJ2-3 and V is TRBV2, with TRBD1 identical over 8 bases. The CDR3 consists of 15 residues. CDR1 is SNHLY and CDR2 is FYNNEI in the germline V gene. Trimming removed 10 bases from V and 4 bases from J; junction bases left unmatched: 13. DNA for the CDR3: TGTGCCACCGCGGACAGGGTCCCTGGAGCAGATACGCAGTATTTT. Its translation is CATADRVPGADTQYF.

This clonotype was observed a handful of times. The chain carries TRBV3-1 and TRBJ2-7, with 9 bases that match TRBD1. The germline CDR1 and CDR2 sequences are LGHDT and YNNKEL (reference sequence). This CDR3 spans 15 amino acids. Losses at the gene ends were 4 bases for V and 2 bases for J; bases not matched to a gene: 6. The CDR3 bases are TGTGCCAGCAGCCCCGGGACAGGGCTTACCTACGAGCAGTACTTC. Its protein product is CASSPGTGLTYEQYF.

This clonotype turned up a few times. The chain is built from TRBV5-6 and TRBJ1-1, with D possibly matching TRBD1 (5 bases). Germline V gene data show CDR1 as SGHDT and CDR2 as YYEEEE. The germline V and J ends were trimmed by 4 bases and 10 bases, with 14 bases remaining between them. The CDR3 totals 12 residues. The CDR3 reads CASSLGTNAAFF. The CDR3, as DNA: TGTGCCAGCAGCCTAGGGACCAACGCAGCTTTCTTT.

The chain uses TRBV5-1 and TRBJ2-1; perhaps TRBD2 as D (6 bases). The germline V gene has CDR1 SGHRS and CDR2 YFSETQ. The CDR3 consists of 15 residues. Trimming left V 6 bases short and J 2 bases short, with 15 bases between. CDR3 nucleotides: TGCGCCAGCAAAAGTGGGACTCAGGCCTACAATGAGCAGTTCTTC. Translating it yields CASKSGTQAYNEQFF.

This clonotype was recorded at least ten times. This chain links TRBV20-1 with TRBJ2-1; D is unclear. V was clipped by 2 bases and J by 4 bases, with 12 bases between them. This CDR3 is 14 amino acids long. The germline gives CDR1 DFQATT, CDR2 SNEGSKA (reference sequence). In nucleotides, the CDR3 is TGCAGTGCTAGATACGTTAGCAGGTACAATGAGCAGTTCTTC. This encodes CSARYVSRYNEQFF.

Concerning this clonotype itself: Compared with germline, one end of the junction differs, possibly owing to a read error. V usage is TRBV15 and J usage is TRBJ2-5; D remains ambiguous. Per the germline V gene, CDR1 is LNHNV and CDR2 is YYDKDF (reference sequence). The CDR3 is 13 residues long. The CDR3 DNA is TGTGCCACCAGCCCCACCAAGCAAGGGACCCAGTACTTC. Translated, it gives CATSPTKQGTQYF. Together with reference TRBV15 and TRBJ2-5, the CDR3 gives the full variable domain: DAMVIQNPRYQVTQFGKPVTLSCSQTLNHNVMYWYQQKSSQAPKLLFHYYDKDFNNEADTPDNFQSRRPNTSFCFLDIRSPGLGDTAMYLCATSPTKQGTQYFGPGTRLLVL.